Sequencing of this TCR beta chain was carried out in a study of control samples from healthy donors and cancer patients (dated by TCRdb to about 2020). Trimming at the junction amounts to 1 base on V and 0 bases on J, and the germline ends lie 7 bases apart. Measured from the cysteine to the phenylalanine, the CDR3 is 15 residues long. Of the read, only the CDR3 DNA is kept; its 45 bases are in frame from base 1. Sequences MNHNS (CDR1) and SASEGT (CDR2) are obtained from the germline V gene. This clone was seen once. Which antigen it targets is not known. No much larger clone exists at a distance of one base, and base qualities are not known. Libraries were made using the immunoSEQ multiplex PCR assay. Imported from immuneACCESS, the table was reduced by TCRdb to in-frame sequences with V and J called. These copies leave out some clones; in studies compared against another copy, an unresolved V gene accounts for under half, and the cause of the remainder is not known. A total of more than 70,000 clones appear in this sample, approximately 90% of them only once. 0.92% of the sample is held by the ten biggest clonotypes.

Sequencing was performed on blood. The V and J segments used are TRBV6-1 and TRBJ1-3, with the D gene not confidently named. The TCR was taken from a woman aged 25-40 years in good health. Here is the DNA: TGTGCCAGCAGTGAAGAACTTTACTCTGGAAACACCATATATTTT. This yields the protein CASSEELYSGNTIYF.